Presented here are 27 T cell receptor beta chains from one specimen sequenced in a study of blood T cell repertoires in COVID-19. TCRdb keeps only in-frame clones here, not all; method: immunoSEQ multiplex PCR. Altogether some 80,000 clones are present, approximately 88% being singletons, with the ten largest covering over 4%. Specimen: peripheral blood. These receptors were collected from a woman aged 80 or over with active or convalescent COVID-19.

V usage is TRBV6-6 and J usage is TRBJ1-2; 9 nucleotides line up with TRBD1. Germline V gene lookup returns CDR1 MNHNY and CDR2 SVGAGI (reference sequence). This CDR3 contains 14 residues. V dropped 5 bases and J dropped 2; count of bases not matched to a gene: 3. The CDR3 nucleotides read TGTGCCAGCAGTGGGACAGGGCGGAACTATGGCTACACCTTC. Amino acids: CASSGTGRNYGYTF.

The chain links TRBV6-5 to TRBJ2-6; weak D call: TRBD2 (5 bases). The CDR3 is 15 amino acids. V was pared by 6 bases and J by 0 bases, with 9 bases between. Germline CDR1 MNHEY, CDR2 SVGAGI. CDR3: CASRTRDSGANVLTF. The CDR3 DNA reads as TGTGCCAGCAGAACACGGGACTCTGGGGCCAACGTCCTGACTTTC.

This clone was detected a few times. V gene TRBV5-5 combines with J gene TRBJ1-5; 8 bases line up with TRBD1. The CDR3 runs 16 residues. The V segment lost 1 base and the J segment 6 bases; nucleotides outside the gene matches: 9. CDR1 and CDR2 (germline): SGHKS, YYEKEE (reference sequence). The CDR3 nucleotides are TGTGCCAGCAGCTTGCAGGGGGCGCGTTTGGGTCAGCCCCAGCATTTT. Its translation: CASSLQGARLGQPQHF.

The rearrangement uses TRBV18 and TRBJ2-3; D uncertain. V was cut by 6 bases and J by 6 bases, with 13 bases left in between. The CDR3 extends over 13 amino acids. The germline V gene encodes CDR1 KGHSH and CDR2 LQKENI. DNA of the CDR3: TGTGCCAGCTCCCTTCTCTCCCCGGATACGCAGTATTTT. Translating gives CASSLLSPDTQYF.

The rearrangement uses TRBV14 and TRBJ2-5; 12 bases match TRBD2. Germline V gene sequence: CDR1 SGHDN, CDR2 FVKESK. Germline trimming cut 6 bases from V and 3 bases from J; bases unmatched to any gene: 5. The CDR3 spans 15 residues. In nucleotides, the CDR3 is TGTGCCAGCAGTATTCGGACTAGCGGGAAAGAGACCCAGTACTTC. The encoded protein is CASSIRTSGKETQYF.

This rearrangement joins TRBV7-6 to TRBJ2-7; TRBD2 is a possible D gene (7 bases). This CDR3 contains 13 residues. V lost 3 bases and J 5 bases, leaving 11 bases between the germline ends. CDR1 is SGHVS, CDR2 FNYEAQ, per germline. The chain's CDR3 is CASSFYGGHEQYF. The CDR3 DNA follows: TGTGCCAGCAGCTTTTACGGGGGGCACGAGCAGTACTTC.

The chain carries TRBV15 and TRBJ2-3; D remains unclear. The CDR3 contains 13 residues. Trimming pared 0 bases from V and 8 bases from J, leaving 9 bases between. Germline V gives CDR1 LNHNV, CDR2 YYDKDF (reference sequence). The CDR3 coding sequence is TGTGCCACCAGCAGAGATCCGATCGGTACGCAGTATTTT. Its translation: CATSRDPIGTQYF.

The rearrangement uses TRBV5-6 and TRBJ2-1; D unresolved. Germline values: CDR1 SGHDT, CDR2 YYEEEE. V lost 2 bases and J 6 bases, leaving 18 bases between the germline ends. The CDR3 runs to 16 residues. In DNA form, the CDR3 reads TGTGCCAGCAGCTTTTCCCTCGCAGCGTCACCCAATGAGCAGTTCTTC. Translated: CASSFSLAASPNEQFF.

This chain connects TRBV4-3 to TRBJ2-3; 8 bases are a match to TRBD2. There are 16 residues in the CDR3. V lost 0 bases to trimming and J lost 0 bases; unmatched junction nucleotides: 2. Germline V gene sequence: CDR1 LGHNA, CDR2 YSLEER. The chain's CDR3 is CASSQEPSGSTDTQYF. CDR3 DNA: TGCGCCAGCAGCCAAGAACCTAGCGGGAGCACAGATACGCAGTATTTT.

In this sample, this clone turned up once. The chain combines TRBV6-5 with TRBJ1-1; 8 nucleotides align to TRBD1. This CDR3 comprises 15 residues. The germline V gene has CDR1 MNHEY and CDR2 SVGAGI. The trim removed 10 bases at V and 1 base at J, leaving 11 bases unmatched. DNA for the CDR3: TGTGCCACCCAGGGGGCGGCATTGGCGAACACTGAAGCTTTCTTT. As protein: CATQGAALANTEAFF.

The count of this clone is one. V and J are TRBV6-2 or TRBV6-3 and TRBJ2-7; TRBD2 might be the D (6 bases). V was trimmed by 2 bases and J by 0 bases, leaving 14 bases between them. The germline gives CDR1 MNHEY, CDR2 SVGEGT. This CDR3 region has 16 residues. CDR3 nucleotide sequence: TGTGCCAGCAGTTACATTAGCGGCGGGTTCTCCTACGAGCAGTACTTC. It codes for CASSYISGGFSYEQYF.

This clone was detected only a few times. The chain employs TRBV6-5 and TRBJ1-2, with 7 bases matching TRBD1. With V trimmed by 0 bases and J by 7 bases, 8 bases remained unmatched. Per germline, CDR1 MNHEY and CDR2 SVGAGI. The CDR3 runs 15 residues. The CDR3 region is CASSYSEGGDPGYTF. CDR3 coding DNA: TGTGCCAGCAGTTACTCGGAAGGGGGCGATCCTGGCTACACCTTC.

J is TRBJ2-4 and V is TRBV7-9, with 9 bases aligning to TRBD1. The CDR3 loop spans 16 amino acids. V lost 2 bases and J lost 2; bases outside the gene matches: 4. Germline assignment: CDR1 SEHNR and CDR2 FQNEAQ (reference sequence). DNA for the CDR3: TGTGCCAGCAGCTTATTAGGACAGGGGCCCAAAAACATTCAGTACTTC. Its protein product is CASSLLGQGPKNIQYF.

This chain uses TRBV4-1 with TRBJ2-7; D is perhaps TRBD2 (5 bases). Between the trimmed V and J ends, which lost 0 bases and 8 bases, there was a span of 11 bases. The CDR3 is made up of 13 amino acids. Germline-derived CDR1 and CDR2 are MGHRA and YSYEKL. The CDR3 reads CASSQEVAQKQYF. The DNA for the CDR3 is TGCGCCAGCAGCCAAGAAGTAGCGCAGAAGCAGTACTTC.

This clone has more than one count but fewer than ten. The CDR3 DNA sequence: TGCGCCAGCAGCCATACCGGAGGGGGGACTACGAACTACAATGAGCAGTTCTTC. It yields the protein CASSHTGGGTTNYNEQFF. The chain is built from TRBV4-1 and TRBJ2-1, with D maybe TRBD2 (7 bases). V lost 3 bases to trimming and J lost 3 bases, with 21 bases between them. The germline V gene has CDR1 MGHRA and CDR2 YSYEKL. This CDR3 comprises 18 residues.

This chain links TRBV7-2 with TRBJ2-1, with D possibly matching TRBD2 (5 bases). There are 17 residues in the CDR3. V was clipped by 2 bases and J by 8 bases, with 22 bases between them. Germline V gene lookup returns CDR1 SGHTA and CDR2 FQGNSA. CDR3 bases: TGTGCCAGCAGCTTAAATCCGCCGCGGGTAGTCGGGGATGAGCAGTTCTTC. Protein product: CASSLNPPRVVGDEQFF.

This chain's CDR3 is CASRGVEQFF. CDR3 in DNA: TGTGCCAGCCGGGGAGTTGAGCAGTTCTTC. The chain has TRBV11-2 and TRBJ2-1; tentative D call: TRBD2 (5 bases). Deletions cut 8 bases from V and 9 bases from J, with 8 bases between. The CDR3 loop spans 10 amino acids. The germline V gene has CDR1 SGHAT and CDR2 FQNNGV.

J is TRBJ2-7 and V is TRBV12-3 or TRBV12-4; 11 nucleotides line up with TRBD2. The length of the CDR3 is 13 residues. Trimming took 6 bases from V and 3 from J; bases not matched to a gene: 1. CDR3 coding DNA: TGTGCCAGCAGAGGGACTAGCGGCTACGAGCAGTACTTC. This codes for CASRGTSGYEQYF.

This clone was counted once. The rearrangement uses TRBV4-3 and TRBJ2-1; 11 bases line up with TRBD2. Trimming removed 0 bases from V and 1 base from J; junction bases left unmatched: 8. Germline V gene sequence: CDR1 LGHNA, CDR2 YSLEER. This CDR3 is 19 amino acids long. The CDR3 nucleotides read TGCGCCAGCAGCCAAGAAAGTCTAGCGGGAGGTATTTCCTACAATGAGCAGTTCTTC. It translates to CASSQESLAGGISYNEQFF.

The chain has TRBV12-3 or TRBV12-4 and TRBJ1-1; D is unresolved. The V end lost 3 bases, the J end lost 3 bases, and 8 bases lay between the germline ends. The CDR3 consists of 13 residues. The CDR3 loop is CASSLADYTEAFF. The CDR3 nucleotides are TGTGCCAGCAGTTTGGCAGACTACACTGAAGCTTTCTTT.

This rearrangement joins TRBV6-5 to TRBJ1-2, with D perhaps TRBD1 (5 bases). The germline V gene encodes CDR1 MNHEY and CDR2 SVGAGI. This CDR3 is 13 amino acids long. V shed 0 bases and J shed 6 bases, with 8 bases lying between them. DNA for the CDR3: TGTGCCAGCAGTTACTCCCAGGGTGATGGCTACACCTTC. It encodes CASSYSQGDGYTF.

CDR3 coding DNA: TGTGCCAGTAGTATAAGGAGGTGGTACGAGCAGTACTTC. Its translation is CASSIRRWYEQYF. This chain links TRBV19 with TRBJ2-7, with a possible D match to TRBD2 (5 bases). This CDR3 has 13 residues. Germline V gene data show CDR1 as LNHDA and CDR2 as SQIVND (reference sequence). V gave up 2 bases and J gave up 4 bases, with 9 bases separating them.

This clone was seen a few times. CDR3 DNA: TGTGCCAGTGGGACTAGCGGAAACTACGAGCAGTACTTC. Encoded protein: CASGTSGNYEQYF. V usage is TRBV19 and J usage is TRBJ2-7, with 11 bases aligning to TRBD2. V lost 8 bases, J lost 3 bases, and 3 bases stayed unmatched. The CDR3 has 13 residues. CDR1 is LNHDA and CDR2 is SQIVND in the germline V gene (reference sequence).

V gene TRBV27 combines with J gene TRBJ1-4, with D hard to call. Germline values: CDR1 MNHEY, CDR2 SMNVEV (reference sequence). V lost 1 base and J 1 base, leaving 13 bases between the germline ends. The CDR3 has 17 amino acids. The CDR3 here is CASSLLRGSGTNEKLFF. CDR3 DNA sequence: TGTGCCAGCAGTTTATTGCGAGGGTCGGGAACTAATGAAAAACTGTTTTTT.

The chain carries TRBV5-6 and TRBJ2-5; 8 bases align to TRBD1. The germline gives CDR1 SGHDT, CDR2 YYEEEE. The CDR3 contains 18 residues. V was clipped by 0 bases and J by 2 bases; unmatched bases: 12. The CDR3 DNA sequence: TGTGCCAGCAGCTTGGTGGCGGACCAACGACAGGGGCAAGAGACCCAGTACTTC. Its translation is CASSLVADQRQGQETQYF.

The chain joins TRBV3-1 (or the pseudogene TRBV3-2) to TRBJ2-2, with a possible D match to TRBD1 (6 bases). V shed 8 bases and J shed 2 bases, with 12 bases lying between them. CDR1 is LGHDT, CDR2 YNNKEL, per germline (reference sequence). This CDR3 region has 14 residues. In DNA, the CDR3 is TGTGCCAGCGGCACACAGGGAAACACCGGGGAGCTGTTTTTT. It translates to CASGTQGNTGELFF.

This chain connects TRBV12-3 or TRBV12-4 to TRBJ2-3; 8 bases map to TRBD1. V lost 6 bases, J lost 4 bases, and 3 bases stayed unmatched. This CDR3 is 13 amino acids long. The CDR3 region is CASSRGQADTQYF. DNA of the CDR3: TGTGCCAGCAGCAGGGGGCAGGCAGATACGCAGTATTTT.